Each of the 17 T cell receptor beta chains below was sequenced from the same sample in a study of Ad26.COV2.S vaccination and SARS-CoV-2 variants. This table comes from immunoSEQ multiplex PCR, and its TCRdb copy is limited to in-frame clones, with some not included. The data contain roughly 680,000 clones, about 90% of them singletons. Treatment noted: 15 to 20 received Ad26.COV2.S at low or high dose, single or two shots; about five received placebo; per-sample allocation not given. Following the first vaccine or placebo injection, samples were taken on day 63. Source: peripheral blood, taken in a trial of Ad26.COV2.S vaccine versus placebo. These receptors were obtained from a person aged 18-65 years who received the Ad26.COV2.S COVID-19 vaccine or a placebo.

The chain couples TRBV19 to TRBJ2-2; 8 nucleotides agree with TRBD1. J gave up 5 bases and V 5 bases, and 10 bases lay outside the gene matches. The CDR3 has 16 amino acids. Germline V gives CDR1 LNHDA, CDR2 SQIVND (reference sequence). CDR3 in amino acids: CASSLHQGALTGELFF. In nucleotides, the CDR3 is TGTGCCAGTAGTCTCCACCAGGGGGCTTTGACCGGGGAGCTGTTTTTT. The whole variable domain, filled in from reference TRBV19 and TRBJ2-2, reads DGGITQSPKYLFRKEGQNVTLSCEQNLNHDAMYWYRQDPGQGLRLIYYSQIVNDFQKGDIAEGYSVSREKKESFPLTVTSAQKNPTAFYLCASSLHQGALTGELFFGEGSRLTVL.

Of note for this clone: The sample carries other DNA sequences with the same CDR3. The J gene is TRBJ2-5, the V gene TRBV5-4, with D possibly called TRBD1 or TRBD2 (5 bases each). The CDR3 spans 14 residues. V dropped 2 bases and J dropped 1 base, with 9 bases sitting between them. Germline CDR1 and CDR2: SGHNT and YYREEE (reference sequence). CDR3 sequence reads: CASSLRGRQETQYF. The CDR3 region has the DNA TGTGCCAGCAGCTTAAGGGGACGCCAAGAGACCCAGTACTTC.

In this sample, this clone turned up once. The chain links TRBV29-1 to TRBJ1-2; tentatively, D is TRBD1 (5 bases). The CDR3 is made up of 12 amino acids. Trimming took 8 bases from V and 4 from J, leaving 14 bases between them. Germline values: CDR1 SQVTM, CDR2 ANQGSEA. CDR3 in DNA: TGCAGCACAGGATGGGGCGGCTATGGCTACACCTTC. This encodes CSTGWGGYGYTF. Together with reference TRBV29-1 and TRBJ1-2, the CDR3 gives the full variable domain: SAVISQKPSRDICQRGTSLTIQCQVDSQVTMMFWYRQQPGQSLTLIATANQGSEATYESGFVIDKFPISRPNLTFSTLTVSNMSPEDSSIYLCSTGWGGYGYTFGSGTRLTVV.

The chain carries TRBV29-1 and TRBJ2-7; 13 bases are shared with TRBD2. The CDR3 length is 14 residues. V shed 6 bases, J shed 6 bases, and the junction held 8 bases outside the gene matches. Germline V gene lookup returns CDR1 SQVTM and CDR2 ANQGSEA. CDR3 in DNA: TGCAGCGTGCGCACACTAGCGGGAGGGGGCGAGCAGTACTTC. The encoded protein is CSVRTLAGGGEQYF.

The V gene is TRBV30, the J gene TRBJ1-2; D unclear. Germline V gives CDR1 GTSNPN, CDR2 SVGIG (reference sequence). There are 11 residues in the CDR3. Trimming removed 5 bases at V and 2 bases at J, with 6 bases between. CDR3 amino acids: CAWEKNYGYTF. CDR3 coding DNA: TGTGCCTGGGAAAAGAACTATGGCTACACCTTC.

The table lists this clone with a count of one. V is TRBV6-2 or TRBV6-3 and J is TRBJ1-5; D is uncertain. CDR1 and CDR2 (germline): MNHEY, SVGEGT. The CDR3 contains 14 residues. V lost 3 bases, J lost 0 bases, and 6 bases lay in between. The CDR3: CASSYGSSNQPQHF. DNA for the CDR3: TGTGCCAGCAGTTATGGCAGTAGCAATCAGCCCCAGCATTTT.

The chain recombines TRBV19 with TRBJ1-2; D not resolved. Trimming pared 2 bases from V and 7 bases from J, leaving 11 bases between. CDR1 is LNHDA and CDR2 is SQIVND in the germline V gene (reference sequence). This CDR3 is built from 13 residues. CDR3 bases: TGTGCCAGTAGTATATCGGGGTTGGTTGGCTACACCTTC. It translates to CASSISGLVGYTF.

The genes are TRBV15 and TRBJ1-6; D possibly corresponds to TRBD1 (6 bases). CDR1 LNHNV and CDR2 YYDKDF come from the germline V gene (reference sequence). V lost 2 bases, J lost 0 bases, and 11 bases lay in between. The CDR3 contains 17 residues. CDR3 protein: CATSRTTGSSYNSPLHF. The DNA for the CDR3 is TGTGCCACCAGCAGAACTACAGGGAGCTCCTATAATTCACCCCTCCACTTT.

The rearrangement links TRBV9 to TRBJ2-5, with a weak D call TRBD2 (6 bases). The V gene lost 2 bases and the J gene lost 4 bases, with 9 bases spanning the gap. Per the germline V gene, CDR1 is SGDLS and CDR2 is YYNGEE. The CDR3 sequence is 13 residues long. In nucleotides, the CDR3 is TGTGCCAGCAGCGTCTTGGGGGGAGAGACCCAGTACTTC. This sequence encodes CASSVLGGETQYF.

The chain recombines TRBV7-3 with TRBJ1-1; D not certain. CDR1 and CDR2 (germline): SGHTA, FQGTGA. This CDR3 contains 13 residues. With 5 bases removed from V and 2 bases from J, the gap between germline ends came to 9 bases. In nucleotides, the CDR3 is TGTGCCAGCAGCGCCGATAGCAACACTGAAGCTTTCTTT. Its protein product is CASSADSNTEAFF.

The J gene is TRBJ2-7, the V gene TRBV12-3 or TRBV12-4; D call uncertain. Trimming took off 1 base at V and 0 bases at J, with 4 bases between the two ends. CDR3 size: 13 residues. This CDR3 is CASSLGYSYEQYF. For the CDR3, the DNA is TGTGCCAGCAGTTTAGGGTACTCCTACGAGCAGTACTTC.

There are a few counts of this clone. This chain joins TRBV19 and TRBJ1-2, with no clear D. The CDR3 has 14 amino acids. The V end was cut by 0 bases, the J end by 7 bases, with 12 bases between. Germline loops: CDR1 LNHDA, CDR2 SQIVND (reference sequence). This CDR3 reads CASSIDLEVPGYTF. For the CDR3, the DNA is TGTGCCAGTAGTATAGATCTTGAAGTCCCTGGCTACACCTTC.

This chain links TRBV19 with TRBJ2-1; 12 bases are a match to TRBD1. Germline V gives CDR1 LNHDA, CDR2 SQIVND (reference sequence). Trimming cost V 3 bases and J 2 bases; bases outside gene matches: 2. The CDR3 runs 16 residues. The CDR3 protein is CASSIGTGGTYNEQFF. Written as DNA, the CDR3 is TGTGCCAGTAGTATTGGGACAGGGGGCACCTACAATGAGCAGTTCTTC.

CDR3 protein: CASSQVQGNTGELFF. In DNA form, the CDR3 reads TGTGCCAGCAGCCAAGTACAGGGGAACACCGGGGAGCTGTTTTTT. This chain connects TRBV3-1 (or the pseudogene TRBV3-2) to TRBJ2-2, with D maybe TRBD1 (6 bases). CDR1 and CDR2 from the germline V gene are LGHDT and YNNKEL (reference sequence). V lost 1 base and J lost 1, with 7 bases in between. The length of the CDR3 is 15 residues.

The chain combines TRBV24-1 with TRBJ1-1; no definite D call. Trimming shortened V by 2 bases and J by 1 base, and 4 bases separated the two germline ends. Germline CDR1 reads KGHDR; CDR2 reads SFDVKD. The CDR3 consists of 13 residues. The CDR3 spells CATSDSRNTEAFF. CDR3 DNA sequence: TGTGCCACCAGTGATTCCCGGAACACTGAAGCTTTCTTT.

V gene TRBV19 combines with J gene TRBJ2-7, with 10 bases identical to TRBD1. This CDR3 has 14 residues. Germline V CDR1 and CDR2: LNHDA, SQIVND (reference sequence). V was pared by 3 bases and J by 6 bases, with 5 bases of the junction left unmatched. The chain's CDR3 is CASSIATGGSEQYF. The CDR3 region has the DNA TGTGCCAGTAGTATCGCGACAGGGGGCTCCGAGCAGTACTTC.

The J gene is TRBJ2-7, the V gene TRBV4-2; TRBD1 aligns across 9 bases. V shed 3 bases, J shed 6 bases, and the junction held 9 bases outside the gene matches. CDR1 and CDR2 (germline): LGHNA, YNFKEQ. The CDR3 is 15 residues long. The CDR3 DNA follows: TGTGCCAGCAGCCAGCCCGGGACAGGGTCTGGCGAGCAGTACTTC. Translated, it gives CASSQPGTGSGEQYF.